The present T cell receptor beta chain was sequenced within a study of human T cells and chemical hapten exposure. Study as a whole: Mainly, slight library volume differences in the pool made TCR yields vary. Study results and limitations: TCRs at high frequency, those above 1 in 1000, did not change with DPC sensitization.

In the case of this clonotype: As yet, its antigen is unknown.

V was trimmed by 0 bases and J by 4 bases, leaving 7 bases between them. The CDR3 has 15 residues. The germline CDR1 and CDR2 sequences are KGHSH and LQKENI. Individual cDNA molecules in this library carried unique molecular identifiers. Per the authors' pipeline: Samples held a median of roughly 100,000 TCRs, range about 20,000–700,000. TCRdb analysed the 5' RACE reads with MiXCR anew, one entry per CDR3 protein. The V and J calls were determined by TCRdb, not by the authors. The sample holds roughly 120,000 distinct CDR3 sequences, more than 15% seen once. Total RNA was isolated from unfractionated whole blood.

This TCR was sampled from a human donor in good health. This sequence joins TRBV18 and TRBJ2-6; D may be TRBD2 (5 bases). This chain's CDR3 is CASSPPGAGANVLTF. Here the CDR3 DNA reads TGTGCCAGCTCACCACCGGGAGCCGGGGCCAACGTCCTGACTTTC. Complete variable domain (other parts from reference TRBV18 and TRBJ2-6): NAGVMQNPRHLVRRRGQEARLRCSPMKGHSHVYWYRQLPEEGLKFMVYLQKENIIDESGMPKERFSAEFPKEGPSILRIQQVVRGDSAAYFCASSPPGAGANVLTFGAGSRLTVL.